This T cell receptor (beta chain) was recorded in a study of cytomegalovirus exposure and HLA in healthy donors. Regarding the study as a whole: Later work found that TCR association rates differed between HLA loci; DRB1 had the most and HLA-C the fewest. Because they were indistinguishable, some V segments, including TRBV6-2 and TRBV6-3, were excluded. In a later analysis, the majority of CMV-associated beta chains seemingly showed HLA restriction.

At sampling all donors were nominally healthy, likely with unrecorded immune exposures. Germline V gene lookup returns CDR1 MDHEN and CDR2 SYDVKM. The CDR3 contains 15 residues. Between the trimmed V and J ends, which lost 6 bases and 4 bases, there was a span of 15 bases. To note about this clone: Its antigen is unknown.

The PCR employed 60 Vbeta primers together with 13 Jbeta primers. The repertoire was sequenced with immunoSEQ multiplex PCR; TCRdb's copy has only in-frame clones and lacks some. There are over 200,000 clones in the sample; 77% occur only once, and 2.7% lies in the top ten. The TCR originated in a woman aged 60-75 years in good health and CMV-seropositive. The chain links TRBV28 to TRBJ1-4; D might be TRBD1 (6 bases). The sequencing sample was made of PBMCs. The CDR3 region is CASSLSGGLNEKLFF. DNA for the CDR3: TGTGCCAGCAGCCTAAGCGGGGGGCTTAATGAAAAACTGTTTTTT.